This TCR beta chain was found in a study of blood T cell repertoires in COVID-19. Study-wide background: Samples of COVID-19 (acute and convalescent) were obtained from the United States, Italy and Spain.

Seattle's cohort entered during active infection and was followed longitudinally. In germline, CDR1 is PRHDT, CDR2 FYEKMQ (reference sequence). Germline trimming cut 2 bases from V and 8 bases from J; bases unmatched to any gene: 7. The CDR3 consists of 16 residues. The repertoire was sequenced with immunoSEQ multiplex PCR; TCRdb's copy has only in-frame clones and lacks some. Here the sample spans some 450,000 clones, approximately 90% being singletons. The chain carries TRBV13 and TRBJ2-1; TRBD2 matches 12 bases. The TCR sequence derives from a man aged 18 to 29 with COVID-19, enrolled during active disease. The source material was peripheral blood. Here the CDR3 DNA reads TGTGCCAGCAGCTTAAGAGGACTAGCGGGACGGGATGAGCAGTTCTTC. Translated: CASSLRGLAGRDEQFF. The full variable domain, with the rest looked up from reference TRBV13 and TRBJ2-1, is AAGVIQSPRHLIKEKRETATLKCYPIPRHDTVYWYQQGPGQDPQFLISFYEKMQSDKGSIPDRFSAQQFSDYHSELNMSSLELGDSALYFCASSLRGLAGRDEQFFGPGTRLTVL.